A selection of T cell receptor beta chains follows, all from one sample in a study of vaccination and CD4 T cells after COVID-19. In TCRdb, the PCR reads were re-called with MiXCR into one record per CDR3 protein. The sample contains about 3,000 distinct CDR3 sequences, over 35% of which appear only once. Their cognate antigens are unknown. Sequenced material: CD4+ T cells from blood, cultured in vitro. Receptor source: a human donor who had recovered from COVID-19. The CDR3 runs from the conserved cysteine through the conserved F or W. A D gene is named only where the DNA matches it firmly. Clone size is stated in some rows and not others, as once, few, many or a class when expanded.

CDR3 protein	CDR3 DNA	clone size	V gene	J gene	CDR3 length	D gene
CASSSYSDQPQHF	TGTGCCAGCAGTTCATATTCCGATCAGCCCCAGCATTTT	medium-sized	TRBV6-5	TRBJ1-5	13	NA
CASSWELEEQYF	TGTGCCAGCAGTTGGGAACTGGAAGAGCAGTACTTC	few	TRBV12-3/TRBV12-4	TRBJ2-7	12	NA
CASSYFGTEETQYF	TGTGCCAGCAGTTATTTCGGGACGGAAGAGACCCAGTACTTC	NA	TRBV5-4	TRBJ2-5	14	NA
CASSPQGAKNTGELFF	TGTGCCAGCTCACCGCAGGGGGCTAAGAACACCGGGGAGCTGTTTTTT	NA	TRBV18	TRBJ2-2	16	TRBD1
CASSLTSGGTQYF	TGTGCTAGCAGCTTGACTAGCGGGGGAACGCAGTATTTT	few	TRBV7-7	TRBJ2-3	13	TRBD2
CASSLTGWTEAFF	TGTGCCAGCAGCTTGACGGGGTGGACTGAAGCTTTCTTT	few	TRBV7-9	TRBJ1-1	13	NA
CASSIQTGNTEAFF	TGTGCCAGCAGCATTCAGACGGGGAACACTGAAGCTTTCTTT	NA	TRBV7-2	TRBJ1-1	14	NA
CASNPSGGGALELYF	TGTGCCAGCAATCCGTCGGGCGGGGGGGCTCTCGAGCTGTACTTC	NA	TRBV27	TRBJ2-7	15	TRBD2
CSARRKTFYEQYF	TGCAGTGCTAGAAGGAAAACCTTCTACGAGCAGTACTTC	NA	TRBV20-1	TRBJ2-7	13	NA
CASSQDRAVEYEKLFF	TGTGCCAGCAGCCAAGATCGGGCAGTGGAATATGAAAAACTGTTTTTT	NA	TRBV4-2	TRBJ1-4	16	NA
CASSMRQGNSPLHF	TGTGCCAGTAGTATGAGGCAGGGGAATTCACCCCTCCACTTT	few	TRBV19	TRBJ1-6	14	NA
CASSWGQGAYEQYF	TGTGCCAGCAGCTGGGGACAGGGGGCCTACGAGCAGTACTTC	NA	TRBV5-5	TRBJ2-7	14	TRBD1
CASSWGQGRYGYTF	TGCGCCAGCAGCTGGGGACAGGGCCGGTATGGCTACACCTTC	NA	TRBV5-1	TRBJ1-2	14	TRBD1
CASSLKGGNYGYTF	TGTGCCAGCAGTTTAAAAGGCGGAAACTATGGCTACACCTTC	few	TRBV27	TRBJ1-2	14	NA
CAWSVFWHTGELFF	TGTGCCTGGAGTGTATTCTGGCACACCGGGGAGCTGTTTTTT	few	TRBV30	TRBJ2-2	14	NA
CASRPRTGYNEQFF	TGTGCCAGCAGGCCGAGGACAGGATACAATGAGCAGTTCTTC	NA	TRBV12-3/TRBV12-4	TRBJ2-1	14	TRBD1
CASRGRVYTEAFF	TGTGCCAGCAGGGGCAGGGTTTACACTGAAGCTTTCTTT	NA	TRBV2	TRBJ1-1	13	NA
CAWTDTDYYGYTF	TGTGCCTGGACCGATACAGATTACTATGGCTACACCTTC	NA	TRBV30	TRBJ1-2	13	NA
CASSYGVRNTEAFF	TGTGCCAGCAGTTACGGGGTCCGGAACACTGAAGCTTTCTTT	once	TRBV6-2/TRBV6-3	TRBJ1-1	14	NA
CSATRDRLYNEQFF	TGCAGTGCCACCCGGGACAGACTATACAATGAGCAGTTCTTC	NA	TRBV20-1	TRBJ2-1	14	TRBD1
CASRGRQGGDTGELFF	TGTGCCAGCAGGGGCCGACAGGGGGGCGACACCGGGGAGCTGTTTTTT	NA	TRBV6-1	TRBJ2-2	16	TRBD1
CASSLDWTGEAFF	TGTGCCAGTAGCTTAGACTGGACTGGAGAAGCTTTCTTT	NA	TRBV11-2	TRBJ1-1	13	NA
CASSASGRRATDTQYF	TGTGCCAGCAGCGCGTCGGGTAGGAGGGCCACAGATACGCAGTATTTT	NA	TRBV21-1	TRBJ2-3	16	NA
CASSLTRAANVLTF	TGTGCCAGCAGTCTCACAAGGGCCGCCAACGTCCTGACTTTC	NA	TRBV12-3/TRBV12-4	TRBJ2-6	14	NA
CSTIAGANTEAFF	TGCAGCACGATTGCAGGGGCGAACACTGAAGCTTTCTTT	few	TRBV29-1	TRBJ1-1	13	NA
CASSSSPGRKNTEAFF	TGTGCCAGCAGTTCCTCACCGGGACGGAAGAACACTGAAGCTTTCTTT	NA	TRBV6-5	TRBJ1-1	16	NA
CASSRPVQGVNYGYTF	TGTGCCAGCAGTCGACCCGTACAGGGGGTAAACTATGGCTACACCTTC	medium-sized	TRBV6-1	TRBJ1-2	16	TRBD1
CASSLSGDSSYNEQFF	TGTGCCAGCAGCTTATCTGGGGACAGCTCCTACAATGAGCAGTTCTTC	NA	TRBV7-3	TRBJ2-1	16	TRBD1
CASSLEGQREQYF	TGTGCCAGCAGCTTAGAGGGCCAGCGCGAGCAGTACTTC	medium-sized	TRBV7-9	TRBJ2-7	13	NA
CAWGRGGSGNTIYF	TGTGCCTGGGGACGGGGAGGCTCTGGAAACACCATATATTTT	NA	TRBV30	TRBJ1-3	14	NA
CASKRVNTEAFF	TGTGCCTCTAAGAGAGTGAACACTGAAGCTTTCTTT	NA	TRBV30	TRBJ1-1	12	NA
CASSLEGQGAFF	TGTGCCAGCAGCTTAGAGGGACAGGGAGCTTTCTTT	NA	TRBV7-9	TRBJ1-1	12	TRBD1
CASSTVAGARVYEQYF	TGCGCCAGCAGCACGGTGGCGGGGGCTCGAGTCTACGAGCAGTACTTC	NA	TRBV5-1	TRBJ2-7	16	NA
CASSLARGNTIYF	TGCGCCAGCAGCTTGGCGAGGGGAAACACCATATATTTT	NA	TRBV5-1	TRBJ1-3	13	NA
CASSTWDRGLGSPLHF	TGTGCCAGCAGTACATGGGACAGGGGGCTTGGGTCACCCCTCCACTTT	NA	TRBV12-3/TRBV12-4	TRBJ1-6	16	TRBD1
CASSSRGQGLYEQYF	TGTGCCAGCAGTTCCCGCGGACAGGGTCTCTACGAGCAGTACTTC	few	TRBV6-5	TRBJ2-7	15	TRBD1
CASRQGGNTGELFF	TGTGCCAGCAGACAGGGGGGGAACACCGGGGAGCTGTTTTTT	few	TRBV6-1	TRBJ2-2	14	TRBD1
CAWSSNSPLHF	TGTGCCTGGAGTAGCAATTCACCCCTCCACTTT	NA	TRBV30	TRBJ1-6	11	NA
CASSKTRTPGEQFF	TGTGCCAGCAGCAAGACTAGGACGCCCGGTGAGCAGTTCTTC	medium-sized	TRBV7-8	TRBJ2-1	14	NA
CASSLVADTQYF	TGTGCCAGCAGCTTGGTAGCGGATACGCAGTATTTT	medium-sized	TRBV7-9	TRBJ2-3	12	NA
CASSSSGPPYEQYF	TGCGCCAGCAGCTCCTCGGGACCGCCCTACGAGCAGTACTTC	hyperexpanded	TRBV5-1	TRBJ2-7	14	NA
CSANGPNNEQFF	TGCAGTGCTAATGGGCCAAACAATGAGCAGTTCTTC	large	TRBV20-1	TRBJ2-1	12	NA
CAWAPGHNEQFF	TGTGCCTGGGCACCGGGCCACAATGAGCAGTTCTTC	large	TRBV30	TRBJ2-1	12	NA
CASSPRDRDQPQHF	TGTGCCAGCAGCCCCCGGGACAGGGATCAGCCCCAGCATTTT	NA	TRBV4-2	TRBJ1-5	14	TRBD1
CASSLDGGSTDTQYF	TGTGCCAGCAGCTTAGACGGGGGAAGCACAGATACGCAGTATTTT	NA	TRBV7-6	TRBJ2-3	15	NA
CSGVQGLSNYGYTF	TGCAGTGGAGTACAGGGGTTAAGTAACTATGGCTACACCTTC	NA	TRBV20-1	TRBJ1-2	14	TRBD1
CSANRGIDNEQFF	TGCAGTGCGAACAGGGGGATTGACAATGAGCAGTTCTTC	NA	TRBV20-1	TRBJ2-1	13	TRBD1
CASSLGGPNTGELFF	TGTGCCAGCAGCTTAGGGGGGCCCAACACCGGGGAGCTGTTTTTT	NA	TRBV11-3	TRBJ2-2	15	NA
CSASTPRVGEVRGEQFF	TGCAGTGCTAGCACCCCTAGGGTTGGGGAAGTAAGAGGTGAGCAGTTCTTC	NA	TRBV20-1	TRBJ2-1	17	NA
CSARASSAPDTQYF	TGCAGTGCTAGAGCGAGTTCGGCTCCGGATACGCAGTATTTT	NA	TRBV20-1	TRBJ2-3	14	NA